A single sample gave rise to the 27 T cell receptor beta chains below, sequenced in a study of shared clonotypes between healthy human individuals (TCRdb year 2020). For the CD8 naive samples, CD45RO-negative cells were positively selected for CCR7, yielding a CD45RA+CCR7+ population from which TemRA cells were excluded. The method was the immunoSEQ multiplex PCR assay. The table was pulled from immuneACCESS by TCRdb, which kept in-frame rearrangements only. Such tables lose some clones; where checked, under half of the loss comes from unresolved V genes, and the rest has no known cause. For this sample there are about 1,800,000 clones; approximately 94% appear just once. The ten top clones hold around 1% of the sample. The material sequenced was naive CD8+ T cells sorted from blood. The cell subset or site label, read with the paper, signifies: CD45RA+CCR7+. The receptors were sampled from a man aged 18-30 years in good health.

The V and J genes are TRBV19 and TRBJ2-7; 9 bases are shared with TRBD1. Trimming took 4 bases from V and 7 from J; bases not matched to a gene: 8. The CDR3 covers 14 residues. CDR1 is LNHDA, CDR2 SQIVND, per germline (reference sequence). This CDR3 reads CASSRQGVPWEQYF. The CDR3 coding sequence is TGTGCCAGTAGTAGACAGGGGGTTCCGTGGGAGCAGTACTTC.

The genes are TRBV28 and TRBJ2-1; 10 positions match TRBD2. This CDR3 region has 20 residues. Germline V lookup: CDR1 MDHEN, CDR2 SYDVKM. J gave up 6 bases and V 5 bases, and 22 bases lay outside the gene matches. The CDR3 DNA reads TGTGCCAGCAGTCTGAGGAGGCTTAGGGTGGCTAGCGGGAGAGGCAATGAGCAGTTCTTC. It specifies CASSLRRLRVASGRGNEQFF.

This chain connects TRBV4-2 to TRBJ1-2; no definite D call. Germline V lookup: CDR1 LGHNA, CDR2 YNFKEQ. CDR3 length: 11 amino acids. The V end lost 5 bases, the J end lost 7 bases, and 8 bases lay between the germline ends. This CDR3 is CASSSTGGYTF. The CDR3 nucleotides are TGTGCCAGCAGCTCCACGGGTGGCTACACCTTC.

The CDR3 spells CASSVDSTYEQYF. The CDR3 DNA reads as TGTGCCAGCAGTGTGGACAGTACCTACGAGCAGTACTTC. The J gene is TRBJ2-7, the V gene TRBV2, with D possibly being TRBD1 (6 bases). The CDR3 is 13 amino acids. Trimming cost V 4 bases and J 2 bases, with 9 bases left between them. Germline values: CDR1 SNHLY, CDR2 FYNNEI.

With regard to this clone: The sample contains more than one DNA sequence encoding this CDR3. This chain uses TRBV6-6 with TRBJ2-7; D is ambiguous. Germline lookup yields CDR1 MNHNY and CDR2 SVGAGI (reference sequence). The CDR3 contains 13 residues. Deletions cut 2 bases from V and 1 base from J, with 6 bases between. For the CDR3, the DNA is TGTGCCAGCAGTTACGGTATTTCCTACGAGCAGTACTTC. This codes for CASSYGISYEQYF.

V gene TRBV25-1 combines with J gene TRBJ2-3; 7 bases align to TRBD2. The CDR3 loop spans 13 amino acids. V lost 7 bases to trimming and J lost 3 bases; unmatched junction nucleotides: 4. CDR1 is MGHDK and CDR2 is SYGVNS in the germline V gene. Written as DNA, the CDR3 is TGTGCCAGCAAACTGGGGGGGACAGATACGCAGTATTTT. Residues: CASKLGGTDTQYF.

This sequence joins TRBV29-1 and TRBJ2-3; 8 nucleotides align to TRBD2. This CDR3 comprises 14 residues. Germline-derived CDR1 and CDR2 are SQVTM and ANQGSEA. V shed 4 bases and J 4 bases; nucleotides not matched to a gene: 7. The CDR3 region has the DNA TGCAGCGTTGTCGGGCGGGGGGCCCCAGATACGCAGTATTTT. It is translated as CSVVGRGAPDTQYF.

Notes on this clone: Other DNA sequences from this sample encode an identical CDR3 as well. J is TRBJ2-2 and V is TRBV4-1, with 8 positions matching TRBD1. V lost 4 bases, J lost 1 base, and 2 bases stayed unmatched. Per germline, CDR1 MGHRA and CDR2 YSYEKL. This CDR3 is built from 15 residues. The CDR3 protein is CASSPGTGNTGELFF. The CDR3 region has the DNA TGCGCCAGCAGCCCCGGGACAGGGAACACCGGGGAGCTGTTTTTT.

This chain links TRBV7-9 with TRBJ2-1, with 12 bases identical to TRBD1. CDR1 SEHNR and CDR2 FQNEAQ come from the germline V gene (reference sequence). The CDR3 loop spans 16 amino acids. The J segment lost 8 bases and the V segment lost 1 base, leaving 6 bases of the junction unmatched. The CDR3, as DNA: TGTGCCAGCAGCTTAGGGGACAGGGGGCTCCTCTATGAGCAGTTCTTC. Protein sequence: CASSLGDRGLLYEQFF.

The chain links TRBV27 to TRBJ2-7; TRBD2 matches at 10 bases. The CDR3 extends over 15 amino acids. Unmatched junction bases numbered 5, after V lost 1 base and J lost 5 bases. Germline CDR1 MNHEY, CDR2 SMNVEV (reference sequence). The CDR3 reads CASSLYSGRTHEQYF. CDR3 DNA: TGTGCCAGCAGTTTATATAGCGGGAGGACGCACGAGCAGTACTTC.

The rearrangement uses TRBV6-4 and TRBJ2-5, with 9 nucleotides matching TRBD1. The CDR3 spans 18 residues. Losses at the gene ends were 6 bases for V and 2 bases for J; bases not matched to a gene: 16. Looked up from germline, CDR1 is MRHNA and CDR2 is SNTAGT. Here the CDR3 reads CASSQNRGRSYNQETQYF. The CDR3 coding sequence is TGTGCCAGCAGCCAGAACAGGGGGCGTTCCTATAATCAAGAGACCCAGTACTTC.

This rearrangement joins TRBV7-9 to TRBJ2-5; 12 bases align to TRBD1. J was trimmed by 5 bases and V by 5 bases; bases with no gene match: 3. Per the germline V gene, CDR1 is SEHNR and CDR2 is FQNEAQ (reference sequence). CDR3 length equals 14 residues. CDR3 bases: TGTGCCAGCAGCGGGACAGGGGGCTGGGAGACCCAGTACTTC. This translates into CASSGTGGWETQYF.

The chain recombines TRBV7-8 with TRBJ2-2; no clear D. V lost 10 bases, J lost 5 bases, and 23 bases lay in between. The CDR3 runs to 16 residues. CDR1 is SGHVS and CDR2 is FQNEAQ in the germline V gene. CDR3 sequence reads: CATRSILTELTGELFF. The CDR3 DNA sequence: TGTGCCACCCGGTCCATCTTAACCGAACTGACCGGGGAGCTGTTTTTT.

This clone was detected only once. The chain couples TRBV29-1 to TRBJ2-1; TRBD2 might be the D (5 bases). Germline V gene sequence: CDR1 SQVTM, CDR2 ANQGSEA. This CDR3 comprises 15 residues. The V gene lost 1 base and the J gene lost 1 base, with 11 bases spanning the gap. Here the CDR3 DNA reads TGCAGCGTTGAAGCCGCGGAGGTATCCTACAATGAGCAGTTCTTC. Amino acids: CSVEAAEVSYNEQFF.

Of note for this clone: Other nucleotide sequences in the sample specify the same CDR3. The J gene is TRBJ2-3, the V gene TRBV11-2; 7 nucleotides agree with TRBD2. This CDR3 is built from 15 residues. CDR1 is SGHAT, CDR2 FQNNGV, per germline. V gave up 1 base and J gave up 2 bases; unmatched junction bases: 3. The CDR3 loop reads CASSLGAGDTDTQYF. CDR3 sequence (DNA): TGTGCCAGCAGCTTAGGGGCGGGGGACACAGATACGCAGTATTTT.

The V and J genes are TRBV28 and TRBJ2-7; 8 bases agree with TRBD1. This CDR3 spans 16 amino acids. V was clipped by 2 bases and J by 5 bases; unmatched bases: 11. Germline CDR1 and CDR2: MDHEN and SYDVKM. CDR3 coding DNA: TGTGCCAGCAGTTTAGCGACAGGGGCAGGGATCGACGAGCAGTACTTC. The encoded protein is CASSLATGAGIDEQYF. The full variable domain, its missing parts supplied by reference TRBV28 and TRBJ2-7, is DVKVTQSSRYLVKRTGEKVFLECVQDMDHENMFWYRQDPGLGLRLIYFSYDVKMKEKGDIPEGYSVSREKKERFSLILESASTNQTSMYLCASSLATGAGIDEQYFGPGTRLTVT.

The chain is built from TRBV29-1 and TRBJ2-2; 8 bases are shared with TRBD2. Germline V gene data show CDR1 as SQVTM and CDR2 as ANQGSEA. Losses at the gene ends were 4 bases for V and 5 bases for J; bases not matched to a gene: 15. This CDR3 is 17 amino acids long. This chain's CDR3 is CSVGGASGPRATGELFF. CDR3 in DNA: TGCAGCGTTGGGGGGGCTAGCGGGCCCCGTGCGACCGGGGAGCTGTTTTTT.

This chain connects TRBV7-8 to TRBJ1-5; a possible D gene is TRBD1 (5 bases). Germline V gene lookup returns CDR1 SGHVS and CDR2 FQNEAQ. The CDR3 contains 15 residues. The ends were cut back, 5 bases at V and 4 bases at J, with 15 bases in the middle. CDR3 loop: CASSPQTEGNQPQHF. In DNA, the CDR3 is TGTGCCAGCAGCCCTCAGACAGAAGGAAATCAGCCCCAGCATTTT.

The chain carries TRBV4-3 and TRBJ2-7; D is possibly TRBD1 or TRBD2 (5 bases each). The CDR3 covers 16 residues. Trimming took off 0 bases at V and 3 bases at J, with 15 bases between the two ends. The germline CDR1 and CDR2 sequences are LGHNA and YSLEER. The CDR3 coding sequence is TGCGCCAGCAGCCAAGATTTTAACGGGGCAGACTACGAGCAGTACTTC. Its protein product is CASSQDFNGADYEQYF.

This chain connects TRBV27 to TRBJ1-5, with D possibly being TRBD1 (5 bases). Trimming removed 5 bases at V and 5 bases at J, with 16 bases between. CDR3 size: 15 residues. CDR1 MNHEY and CDR2 SMNVEV come from the germline V gene (reference sequence). The CDR3 protein is CASSPGWGLDQPQHF. Written as DNA, the CDR3 is TGTGCCAGCAGTCCAGGGTGGGGTCTGGATCAGCCCCAGCATTTT.

V and J are TRBV9 and TRBJ2-2, with D uncertain. Germline CDR1 is SGDLS and CDR2 is YYNGEE. Trimming removed 0 bases from V and 0 bases from J, with 15 bases in between. CDR3 size: 18 residues. CDR3 loop: CASSVDNLYQSNTGELFF. The DNA of the CDR3 is TGTGCCAGCAGCGTAGACAATTTATACCAATCGAACACCGGGGAGCTGTTTTTT.

The chain has TRBV11-2 and TRBJ2-1, with 8 bases lining up with TRBD1. The V gene end was trimmed by 2 bases and the J gene end by 5 bases; junction bases not matched to a gene: 8. Germline V CDR1 and CDR2: SGHAT, FQNNGV. The CDR3 is 16 residues long. The CDR3 sequence is CASSLLTGGYHNEQFF. DNA of the CDR3: TGTGCCAGCAGCTTACTAACAGGGGGTTATCACAATGAGCAGTTCTTC.

The gene calls are TRBV4-1 and TRBJ2-7; 12 bases map to TRBD2. The germline gives CDR1 MGHRA, CDR2 YSYEKL. J lost 5 bases, V lost 5 bases, and 7 bases had no gene match. CDR3 length: 15 amino acids. This CDR3 reads CASSVRLAGVHEQYF. Written as DNA, the CDR3 is TGCGCCAGCAGCGTTCGACTAGCGGGAGTCCACGAGCAGTACTTC.

J is TRBJ1-6 and V is TRBV15; D perhaps matches TRBD1 (5 bases). In germline, CDR1 is LNHNV, CDR2 YYDKDF (reference sequence). This CDR3 has 15 amino acids. V was trimmed by 0 bases and J by 4 bases, leaving 7 bases between them. The CDR3 is CATSRDTGYNSPLHF. The CDR3 DNA follows: TGTGCCACCAGCAGAGATACAGGTTATAATTCACCCCTCCACTTT.

As for this clone: The same CDR3 also results from other DNA sequences found in this sample. The chain joins TRBV9 to TRBJ2-7; D unclear. CDR1 is SGDLS, CDR2 YYNGEE, per germline. The CDR3 is 13 residues long. Trimming cost V 0 bases and J 2 bases, with 6 bases left between them. The CDR3 here is CASSVDSTYEQYF. DNA for the CDR3: TGTGCCAGCAGCGTAGACTCAACCTACGAGCAGTACTTC.

As DNA, the CDR3 is TGTGCCAGCAGCTTAGCAGCTCCGGACTACGAGCAGTACTTC. The encoded protein is CASSLAAPDYEQYF. The chain employs TRBV7-6 and TRBJ2-7; D not certain. The ends were cut back, 0 bases at V and 3 bases at J, with 9 bases in the middle. Germline CDR1 SGHVS, CDR2 FNYEAQ. There are 14 residues in the CDR3.

This clone was counted a single time. CDR3 sequence (DNA): TGTGCCAGCAGCCCCACAGGGGAGGTAGACGAGCAGTACTTC. Translation gives CASSPTGEVDEQYF. The chain carries TRBV7-9 and TRBJ2-7, with D tentatively TRBD1 (7 bases). The CDR3 totals 14 residues. The V end lost 5 bases, the J end lost 5 bases, and 16 bases lay between the germline ends. Germline-derived CDR1 and CDR2 are SEHNR and FQNEAQ (reference sequence).